This note documents a single T cell receptor beta chain sequence. The antigen is undetermined. A single record per CDR3 protein comes from TCRdb applying MiXCR to the RT-PCR reads. The sample includes 200,000 to 300,000 distinct CDR3 sequences, 12% of them seen just once. V gave up 1 base and J gave up 4 bases; unmatched junction bases: 4. The CDR3 is 15 amino acids. The germline V gene has CDR1 MNHEY and CDR2 SMNVEV (reference sequence). This record comes from a study of response to subunit inactivated influenza vaccine. General study findings and limits: It was suggested by the authors that few new T cells are recruited by each seasonal influenza vaccination.

The gene calls are TRBV27 and TRBJ2-1; 7 nucleotides line up with TRBD2. The TCR comes from a man in his forties or fifties who received an inactivated influenza vaccine. The specimen comprised non-naive T cells sorted from PBMCs, sampled approximately 15 days before vaccination. CDR3 in DNA: TGTGCCAGCAGTTTATTTGGTAGCGGGTACAATGAGCAGTTCTTC. Translating gives CASSLFGSGYNEQFF.